The 25 T cell receptor beta chains reported below all come from one sample, sequenced in a study of shared clonotypes between healthy human individuals. This table comes from immunoSEQ multiplex PCR, and its TCRdb copy is limited to in-frame clones, with some not included. The table records some 2,500,000 clones, about nine tenths of them present only once. The sample taken for sequencing was naive CD4+ T cells from PBMCs. Indicated subset: CD45RA+ positively selected. These receptors were obtained from a man younger than 35 in good health. Some clones in this sample may be carry-over from other donors' samples.

The V call is TRBV28, the J call TRBJ2-5; D gene unclear. Trimming took off 3 bases at V and 6 bases at J, with 14 bases between the two ends. Germline CDR1 is MDHEN and CDR2 is SYDVKM. The CDR3 runs to 14 residues. CDR3 sequence: CASSLFQVGKTQYF. The CDR3 DNA reads as TGTGCCAGCAGTTTGTTTCAAGTTGGGAAGACCCAGTACTTC.

V is TRBV7-3 and J is TRBJ2-1; no reliable D call. This CDR3 is built from 14 residues. Per the germline V gene, CDR1 is SGHTA and CDR2 is FQGTGA. Between the trimmed V and J ends, which lost 2 bases and 4 bases, there was a span of 9 bases. The CDR3 DNA sequence: TGTGCCAGCAGCTTAGAGTCCTCTTACAATGAGCAGTTCTTC. As protein: CASSLESSYNEQFF.

The chain uses TRBV7-8 and TRBJ1-1; TRBD1 agrees at 8 bases. Germline V lookup: CDR1 SGHVS, CDR2 FQNEAQ. The CDR3 is made up of 17 amino acids. J was trimmed by 3 bases and V by 1 base; bases with no gene match: 10. CDR3: CASSLVAGGWADTEAFF. Here the CDR3 DNA reads TGTGCCAGCAGCTTAGTCGCAGGGGGCTGGGCAGACACTGAAGCTTTCTTT.

The genes are TRBV5-1 and TRBJ1-2; TRBD1 agrees at 9 bases. The CDR3 loop spans 14 amino acids. V gave up 4 bases and J gave up 7 bases; unmatched junction bases: 8. Germline CDR1 reads SGHRS; CDR2 reads YFSETQ. The CDR3 is CASSEAGTGSGYTF. CDR3 nucleotide sequence: TGCGCCAGCAGCGAGGCCGGGACAGGGTCTGGCTACACCTTC.

The rearrangement links TRBV4-1 to TRBJ2-7; TRBD1 might be the D (6 bases). The CDR3 totals 14 residues. Germline V gives CDR1 MGHRA, CDR2 YSYEKL. Trimming took off 0 bases at V and 9 bases at J, with 15 bases between the two ends. CDR3 sequence: CASSQDQGSYGQYF. The DNA for the CDR3 is TGCGCCAGCAGCCAAGATCAGGGGAGCTATGGGCAGTACTTC.

The rearrangement links TRBV12-5 to TRBJ1-1; TRBD1 might be the D (5 bases). Trimming stripped 11 bases from V and 5 bases from J, with 15 bases between. CDR3 size: 12 residues. Germline V gene lookup returns CDR1 LGHNT and CDR2 FRNRAP. The DNA for the CDR3 is TGTGCTGGATCGGGGGGGAGAACTGAAGCTTTCTTT. Its translation is CAGSGGRTEAFF.

The chain is built from TRBV6-5 and TRBJ2-7; 9 bases fit TRBD1. The length of the CDR3 is 15 residues. V was pared by 6 bases and J by 0 bases, with 6 bases of the junction left unmatched. Germline V lookup: CDR1 MNHEY, CDR2 SVGAGI. CDR3 DNA sequence: TGTGCCAGCAGGCTAAACAGGGGGCTCTCCTACGAGCAGTACTTC. It encodes CASRLNRGLSYEQYF.

This clone came up once. This chain joins TRBV11-2 and TRBJ2-2; the match to TRBD2 covers 7 bases. The V and J ends lost 7 bases and 2 bases, in that order; junction bases with no gene match: 13. CDR3 size: 17 residues. Germline-derived CDR1 and CDR2 are SGHAT and FQNNGV. This CDR3 reads CASNSGGGISNTGELFF. CDR3 nucleotide sequence: TGTGCCAGCAACTCGGGAGGCGGGATTTCCAACACCGGGGAGCTGTTTTTT.

CDR3 sequence: CASSLAPGRMNTEAFF. CDR3 coding DNA: TGTGCCAGCAGCTTGGCCCCGGGACGAATGAACACTGAAGCTTTCTTT. J is TRBJ1-1 and V is TRBV5-4; a possible D gene is TRBD1 (5 bases). Germline V gives CDR1 SGHNT, CDR2 YYREEE (reference sequence). This CDR3 comprises 16 residues. V shed 0 bases and J shed 0 bases, with 12 bases lying between them. Full variable domain (missing parts from reference TRBV5-4 and TRBJ1-1): ETGVTQSPTHLIKTRGQQVTLRCSSQSGHNTVSWYQQALGQGPQFIFQYYREEENGRGNFPPRFSGLQFPNYSSELNVNALELDDSALYLCASSLAPGRMNTEAFFGQGTRLTVV.

Details on this clone: The sample carries other DNA sequences with the same CDR3. This chain joins TRBV5-1 and TRBJ1-2; 8 bases are shared with TRBD1. In germline, CDR1 is SGHRS, CDR2 YFSETQ. The CDR3 contains 14 residues. Trimming at V came to 3 bases and at J to 8 bases, leaving 9 bases not matched to a gene. For the CDR3, the DNA is TGCGCCAGCAGCTCCGACAGGGGAGCGAGAGGCTACACCTTC. This codes for CASSSDRGARGYTF. Together with reference TRBV5-1 and TRBJ1-2, the CDR3 gives the full variable domain: KAGVTQTPRYLIKTRGQQVTLSCSPISGHRSVSWYQQTPGQGLQFLFEYFSETQRNKGNFPGRFSGRQFSNSRSEMNVSTLELGDSALYLCASSSDRGARGYTFGSGTRLTVV.

The sample holds one count of this clone. The chain has TRBV28 and TRBJ1-1; D possibly corresponds to TRBD1 (5 bases). CDR3 length equals 16 residues. The ends were cut back, 6 bases at V and 1 base at J, with 18 bases in the middle. Germline V gene data show CDR1 as MDHEN and CDR2 as SYDVKM. CDR3 amino acids: CASSSPGGTPNTEAFF. The CDR3 DNA sequence: TGTGCCAGCAGCTCCCCGGGGGGGACTCCGAACACTGAAGCTTTCTTT.

This chain connects TRBV7-3 to TRBJ1-1, with a tentative D call TRBD1 (5 bases). Germline CDR1 SGHTA, CDR2 FQGTGA. CDR3 size: 13 residues. V shed 5 bases and J shed 11 bases, with 18 bases lying between them. The CDR3 nucleotides are TGTGCCAGCAGCCCTCGGGGGGACCAGGCGGCTTTCTTT. This codes for CASSPRGDQAAFF.

The rearrangement uses TRBV29-1 and TRBJ1-3; D is ambiguous. Deletions cut 6 bases from V and 8 bases from J, with 17 bases between. Germline V gene data show CDR1 as SQVTM and CDR2 as ANQGSEA. The CDR3 contains 13 residues. This chain's CDR3 is CSVGWSTRDTIYF. The DNA of the CDR3 is TGCAGCGTGGGGTGGAGCACAAGGGACACCATATATTTT.

This clone was counted once. V usage is TRBV28 and J usage is TRBJ1-5; TRBD1 might be the D (5 bases). The CDR3 totals 16 residues. The ends were cut back, 9 bases at V and 2 bases at J, with 20 bases in the middle. Germline V gene data show CDR1 as MDHEN and CDR2 as SYDVKM. The CDR3 loop reads CASGGWASGGNQPQHF. The CDR3 bases are TGTGCCAGTGGGGGATGGGCCTCGGGGGGCAATCAGCCCCAGCATTTT.

The gene calls are TRBV6-4 and TRBJ2-1, with D uncertain. V lost 2 bases to trimming and J lost 5 bases, with 7 bases between them. The germline V gene encodes CDR1 MRHNA and CDR2 SNTAGT. The CDR3 spans 13 residues. CDR3 coding DNA: TGTGCCAGCAGTGACAATGGCCACAATGAGCAGTTCTTC. Amino acid sequence: CASSDNGHNEQFF.

The CDR3 region is CASSLTGGPQETQYF. CDR3 DNA: TGTGCCAGCAGCTTGACAGGGGGTCCCCAAGAGACCCAGTACTTC. The chain joins TRBV5-6 to TRBJ2-5; 8 bases align to TRBD1. Germline V gene lookup returns CDR1 SGHDT and CDR2 YYEEEE. V gave up 1 base and J gave up 1 base; unmatched junction bases: 3. This CDR3 comprises 15 residues.

The chain couples TRBV27 to TRBJ2-1, with 9 positions matching TRBD2. This CDR3 is 17 amino acids long. Germline V gene lookup returns CDR1 MNHEY and CDR2 SMNVEV (reference sequence). The trim removed 5 bases at V and 1 base at J, leaving 9 bases unmatched. CDR3 region: CASSLSLAGQSYNEQFF. The CDR3 DNA follows: TGTGCCAGCAGTCTCTCACTAGCGGGTCAATCCTACAATGAGCAGTTCTTC.

As concerns this clone: One junction end does not reproduce the germline sequence, and a read error may be involved. The chain has TRBV28 and TRBJ1-2; D uncertain. Germline V lookup: CDR1 MDHEN, CDR2 SYDVKM. CDR3 length equals 12 residues. DNA for the CDR3: TGTGCCGGCAGGCTTAGGCTATATGGCTACACCTTC. Its protein is CAGRLRLYGYTF.

The chain carries TRBV10-3 and TRBJ1-1, with a tentative D call TRBD1 (5 bases). Trimming removed 3 bases at V and 1 base at J, with 18 bases between. Germline CDR1 and CDR2: ENHRY and SYGVKD. The CDR3 consists of 17 residues. CDR3 DNA sequence: TGTGCCATCAGTGATCCCTACGGCACAGGATCGAACACTGAAGCTTTCTTT. Its protein is CAISDPYGTGSNTEAFF.

The chain carries TRBV28 and TRBJ2-2; D is possibly TRBD1 or TRBD2 (5 bases each). CDR1 and CDR2 from the germline V gene are MDHEN and SYDVKM. Trimming shortened V by 3 bases and J by 4 bases, and 21 bases separated the two germline ends. The CDR3 has 18 amino acids. The CDR3 loop reads CASSLTPLGVRATGELFF. CDR3 in DNA: TGTGCCAGCAGTTTGACACCTTTGGGGGTGCGAGCCACCGGGGAGCTGTTTTTT.

The CDR3 sequence is CASSPLEVTGSNEKLFF. Written as DNA, the CDR3 is TGTGCCAGCAGCCCCCTTGAGGTGACAGGGTCTAATGAAAAACTGTTTTTT. The chain is built from TRBV21-1 and TRBJ1-4; the table's D call TRBD1 went unverified against the DNA. TRBV21-1 corresponds to a pseudogene. The CDR3 has 17 amino acids.

Of note for this clone: Other DNA sequences in this specimen translate into the identical CDR3. The chain couples TRBV7-9 to TRBJ1-6; D is unresolved. The CDR3 runs to 12 residues. From germline, CDR1 is SEHNR and CDR2 FQNEAQ (reference sequence). V lost 0 bases, J lost 10 bases, and 4 bases lay in between. The CDR3 bases are TGTGCCAGCAGCTTAGCTGGGTCACCCCTCCACTTT. This codes for CASSLAGSPLHF.

This chain joins TRBV4-1 and TRBJ1-1; no reliable D call. Trimming removed 1 base from V and 1 base from J, with 7 bases in between. Per germline, CDR1 MGHRA and CDR2 YSYEKL. The CDR3 has 14 residues. The CDR3 DNA sequence: TGCGCCAGCAGCCAAGTAAACAGGAACACTGAAGCTTTCTTT. As protein: CASSQVNRNTEAFF.

This chain connects TRBV19 to TRBJ2-4; no clear D gene. Germline CDR1 and CDR2: LNHDA and SQIVND (reference sequence). This CDR3 has 17 residues. Trimming stripped 4 bases from V and 0 bases from J, with 16 bases between. CDR3 sequence (DNA): TGTGCCAGTAGTACCGATCCCTTAAGGAGAGCCAAAAACATTCAGTACTTC. It encodes CASSTDPLRRAKNIQYF.

The gene calls are TRBV4-2 and TRBJ2-7; 9 positions agree with TRBD1. The CDR3 extends over 15 amino acids. Germline V lookup: CDR1 LGHNA, CDR2 YNFKEQ. J lost 6 bases, V lost 2 bases, and 8 bases had no gene match. The CDR3: CASSQHPGQGSEQYF. CDR3 bases: TGTGCCAGCAGCCAACACCCGGGACAGGGCTCCGAGCAGTACTTC.